Below are 19 T cell receptor beta chains sequenced from a single sample in a study of cytomegalovirus exposure and HLA in healthy donors. It was with 60 Vbeta and 13 Jbeta primers that the PCR ran. Repertoires were generated with immunoSEQ multiplex PCR, while TCRdb's copy carries only in-frame clones and drops some. The profile shows about 130,000 clones, roughly 82% of them singletons. Source material: PBMCs. These TCRs come from a woman in her sixties in good health and CMV-seropositive.

V is TRBV30 and J is TRBJ1-5; D uncertain. Germline CDR1 and CDR2: GTSNPN and SVGIG (reference sequence). This CDR3 has 13 residues. Trimming shortened V by 2 bases and J by 4 bases, and 9 bases separated the two germline ends. CDR3 bases: TGTGCCTGGAGTAGGGAGGCTAATCAGCCCCAGCATTTT. It codes for CAWSREANQPQHF.

CDR3 loop: CANRDWTAQETQYF. CDR3 DNA: TGTGCCAACAGAGATTGGACAGCTCAAGAGACCCAGTACTTC. The rearrangement uses TRBV6-6 and TRBJ2-5; the D gene is possibly TRBD1 (6 bases). This CDR3 is 14 amino acids long. CDR1 and CDR2 from the germline V gene are MNHNY and SVGAGI (reference sequence). Trimming removed 10 bases from V and 2 bases from J, with 17 bases in between.

The chain links TRBV30 to TRBJ1-5, with 7 positions matching TRBD1. The length of the CDR3 is 15 residues. Germline V CDR1 and CDR2: GTSNPN, SVGIG (reference sequence). The ends lost 1 base at V and 2 bases at J; junction bases unmatched: 5. The CDR3 region is CAWSAQGGRNQPQHF. CDR3 DNA sequence: TGTGCCTGGAGTGCCCAAGGGGGCCGCAATCAGCCCCAGCATTTT.

This clone was observed a handful of times. The chain employs TRBV6-7 and TRBJ2-7, with 11 positions matching TRBD1. TRBV6-7 is an ORF, and what it does is uncertain. The CDR3 runs to 15 residues. Trimming removed 4 bases from V and 4 bases from J; junction bases left unmatched: 6. The CDR3 sequence: CASSFGQGAGYEQYF. For the CDR3, the DNA is TGTGCCAGCAGTTTCGGACAGGGGGCTGGGTACGAGCAGTACTTC.

This clone was counted a single time. This chain uses TRBV11-1 with TRBJ1-1; D is possibly TRBD1 (6 bases). The V end was cut by 6 bases, the J end by 1 base, with 15 bases between. Germline CDR1 is SGHAT and CDR2 is FQDESV (reference sequence). This CDR3 region has 15 residues. CDR3 region: CASSIHRDGNTEAFF. The CDR3 DNA reads TGTGCCAGCAGTATCCACAGGGATGGGAACACTGAAGCTTTCTTT.

The genes are TRBV10-3 and TRBJ2-3, with a possible D match to TRBD2 (6 bases). This CDR3 has 16 amino acids. The germline V gene has CDR1 ENHRY and CDR2 SYGVKD. Trimming stripped 3 bases from V and 0 bases from J, with 13 bases between. The CDR3 nucleotides are TGTGCCATCAGTGAATCGGAGGGGTTAAGCACAGATACGCAGTATTTT. This codes for CAISESEGLSTDTQYF.

The V call is TRBV6-5, the J call TRBJ2-5; TRBD1 might be the D (5 bases). The V and J ends lost 0 bases and 5 bases respectively, with 10 bases between them. The CDR3 runs to 14 residues. Germline CDR1 reads MNHEY; CDR2 reads SVGAGI. The DNA for the CDR3 is TGTGCCAGCAGTTACTCGGGGCGCAGGGAGACCCAGTACTTC. Its translation: CASSYSGRRETQYF.

The sample holds one count of this clone. V and J are TRBV11-3 and TRBJ2-3; 15 nucleotides align to TRBD2. The CDR3 contains 17 residues. V was clipped by 4 bases and J by 4 bases; unmatched bases: 6. Germline CDR1 SGHNT, CDR2 YENEEA. The CDR3 region is CASSSVGLAGGSDTQYF. CDR3 bases: TGTGCCAGCAGCTCCGTCGGACTAGCGGGAGGGTCAGATACGCAGTATTTT.

The V and J genes are TRBV6-1 and TRBJ1-1; D might be TRBD1 (5 bases). CDR1 is MNHNS and CDR2 is SASEGT in the germline V gene. Trimming took 5 bases from V and 7 from J, leaving 14 bases between them. The CDR3 sequence is 13 residues long. CDR3 protein: CASSRQGGDEAFF. In nucleotides, the CDR3 is TGTGCCAGCAGTAGGCAGGGTGGGGATGAAGCTTTCTTT.

This sequence joins TRBV9 and TRBJ2-1; D may be TRBD1 (6 bases). CDR1 is SGDLS and CDR2 is YYNGEE in the germline V gene. Between the trimmed V and J ends, which lost 3 bases and 3 bases, there was a span of 22 bases. This CDR3 is built from 18 residues. Here the CDR3 DNA reads TGTGCCAGCAGCGCGGGGAGACAGGTTGCCCTCCTCTACAATGAGCAGTTCTTC. Its translation: CASSAGRQVALLYNEQFF.

A few counts support this clone. The chain links TRBV6-6 to TRBJ1-2; TRBD1 is a possible D gene (6 bases). The CDR3 has 14 residues. CDR1 is MNHNY and CDR2 is SVGAGI in the germline V gene (reference sequence). V lost 7 bases and J lost 4, with 16 bases in between. The CDR3 is CASTLVTGSYGYTF. For the CDR3, the DNA is TGTGCCAGCACCCTGGTGACAGGATCCTATGGCTACACCTTC.

The rearrangement joins TRBV7-3 to TRBJ2-3, with a tentative D call TRBD2 (6 bases). CDR3 size: 15 residues. Trimming left V 5 bases short and J 2 bases short, with 14 bases between. Germline V lookup: CDR1 SGHTA, CDR2 FQGTGA. CDR3 region: CASSRSGGNTDTQYF. CDR3 DNA sequence: TGTGCCAGCAGCCGCAGTGGGGGGAACACAGATACGCAGTATTTT.

The rearrangement links TRBV5-6 to TRBJ2-6; unclear D gene. The CDR3 spans 15 residues. Looked up from germline, CDR1 is SGHDT and CDR2 is YYEEEE. Trimming removed 4 bases from V and 0 bases from J, with 8 bases in between. The CDR3 here is CASSLFSSGANVLTF. CDR3 nucleotides: TGTGCCAGCAGCCTCTTTAGCTCTGGGGCCAACGTCCTGACTTTC.

The gene calls are TRBV6-5 and TRBJ2-5, with 8 positions matching TRBD1. This CDR3 is 13 amino acids long. Germline CDR1 and CDR2: MNHEY and SVGAGI. Trimming cost V 5 bases and J 3 bases; bases outside gene matches: 2. Here the CDR3 reads CASSTDREETQYF. The DNA of the CDR3 is TGTGCCAGCAGTACGGACAGGGAAGAGACCCAGTACTTC.

The chain employs TRBV9 and TRBJ2-7; 12 bases are a match to TRBD1. The CDR3 loop spans 17 amino acids. V lost 2 bases and J lost 3; bases outside the gene matches: 9. Germline CDR1 reads SGDLS; CDR2 reads YYNGEE. CDR3 sequence: CASSVSMGQGALYEQYF. The CDR3 region has the DNA TGTGCCAGCAGCGTCTCCATGGGACAGGGGGCTCTCTACGAGCAGTACTTC.

The chain has TRBV28 and TRBJ1-4; D call uncertain. Trimming cost V 6 bases and J 0 bases, with 14 bases left between them. The CDR3 runs to 16 residues. Germline assignment: CDR1 MDHEN and CDR2 SYDVKM. The CDR3 coding sequence is TGTGCCAGCAGGGGGATCCTCGGGACAACTAATGAAAAACTGTTTTTT. Translating gives CASRGILGTTNEKLFF.

The chain uses TRBV4-2 and TRBJ2-2; D might be TRBD2 (5 bases). Germline V lookup: CDR1 LGHNA, CDR2 YNFKEQ. The V end lost 0 bases, the J end lost 9 bases, and 20 bases lay between the germline ends. This CDR3 has 17 amino acids. Here the CDR3 reads CASSQDSGSGEKRELFF. The CDR3, as DNA: TGTGCCAGCAGCCAAGATTCGGGCAGCGGAGAAAAGAGGGAGCTGTTTTTT.

As for this clone: This CDR3 is also generated by other DNA sequences in the sample. The J gene is TRBJ1-2, the V gene TRBV30; D not resolved. The germline CDR1 and CDR2 sequences are GTSNPN and SVGIG (reference sequence). The CDR3 runs to 12 residues. The V and J ends lost 2 bases and 5 bases respectively, with 9 bases between them. CDR3: CAWSPGSYGYTF. The CDR3, as DNA: TGTGCCTGGAGTCCCGGGTCGTATGGCTACACCTTC.

The chain carries TRBV5-4 and TRBJ1-4; D possibly corresponds to TRBD1 (5 bases). CDR3 length equals 13 residues. Germline V CDR1 and CDR2: SGHNT, YYREEE (reference sequence). V dropped 2 bases and J dropped 8 bases, with 10 bases sitting between them. The chain's CDR3 is CASSFAGREKLFF. For the CDR3, the DNA is TGTGCCAGCAGCTTCGCAGGGCGGGAAAAACTGTTTTTT.